The 9 T cell receptor beta chains presented below share a single source sample, sequenced in a study of breast tumors, draining lymph nodes, adjacent tissues. TCRdb ran MiXCR on the multiplex PCR reads and lists one entry per CDR3 protein. Seen here are approximately 200,000 distinct CDR3 sequences, about 32% observed once, and the top ten hold more than 4%. The lymph nodes were axillary draining lymph nodes from breast cancer patients. The specimen sequenced was axillary lymph node tissue. These TCRs come from a female donor with breast cancer. Some clones in this sample may be carry-over from other donors' samples.

Points on this clonotype: A clone one base away is much larger, so this may be a read error. The CDR3, as DNA: TGCAGTGCCCTGACTGCGGGGAGGGGCGCCGGGGAGCTGTTTTTT. Translating gives CSALTAGRGAGELFF. The chain combines TRBV20-1 with TRBJ2-2; 7 positions agree with TRBD2. Germline assignment: CDR1 DFQATT and CDR2 SNEGSKA (reference sequence). Trimming cost V 6 bases and J 6 bases; bases outside gene matches: 13. The CDR3 is made up of 15 amino acids.

This clonotype was detected a few times. This rearrangement joins TRBV11-2 to TRBJ2-5; the match to TRBD1 covers 9 bases. V was pared by 10 bases and J by 5 bases, with 17 bases of the junction left unmatched. From germline, CDR1 is SGHAT and CDR2 FQNNGV. This CDR3 contains 16 residues. The CDR3 nucleotides read TGTGCCATCGGGGCGGGGGACAGGGCGCGCAGTGAGACCCAGTACTTC. Its translation is CAIGAGDRARSETQYF.

The chain recombines TRBV2 with TRBJ1-6; TRBD1 matches 9 bases. J was trimmed by 3 bases and V by 4 bases; bases with no gene match: 4. This CDR3 spans 16 amino acids. The germline gives CDR1 SNHLY, CDR2 FYNNEI. CDR3 sequence: CASSATGGVYNSPLHF. Here the CDR3 DNA reads TGTGCCAGCAGTGCTACAGGGGGCGTCTATAATTCACCCCTCCACTTT.

This chain links TRBV19 with TRBJ2-3; tentatively, D is TRBD1 (7 bases). Trimming stripped 1 base from V and 3 bases from J, with 14 bases between. In germline, CDR1 is LNHDA, CDR2 SQIVND (reference sequence). This CDR3 spans 16 amino acids. CDR3 sequence: CASSIGGRGATDTQYF. The CDR3 bases are TGTGCCAGTAGTATAGGTGGCAGGGGGGCAACAGATACGCAGTATTTT.

The rearrangement links TRBV19 to TRBJ2-7; 7 bases are a match to TRBD2. The V segment lost 8 bases and the J segment 0 bases; nucleotides outside the gene matches: 7. Germline loops: CDR1 LNHDA, CDR2 SQIVND (reference sequence). The CDR3 sequence is 14 residues long. CDR3 bases: TGTGCCAGTGGTGTTGGCGGGGGCTCCTACGAGCAGTACTTC. This encodes CASGVGGGSYEQYF.

This clonotype was seen at least ten times. This chain links TRBV20-1 with TRBJ2-5; D might be TRBD1 or TRBD2, each matching 6 bases. CDR1 and CDR2 (germline): DFQATT, SNEGSKA (reference sequence). V shed 3 bases and J shed 5 bases, with 16 bases lying between them. CDR3 size: 14 residues. This CDR3 is CSASRVGGWETQYF. Written as DNA, the CDR3 is TGCAGTGCTAGCCGGGTGGGGGGCTGGGAGACCCAGTACTTC.

Regarding this clonotype: A read error may be the cause here, since a much bigger clone is one base away. Because the CDR3 is missing its conserved closing phenylalanine or tryptophan, this is likely a read error. No DNA is shown, since the ends of the CDR3 on it are uncertain; the CDR3 is the one TCRdb lists. V usage is TRBV20-1 and J usage is TRBJ2-5. The CDR3 contains 10 residues when both ends are counted. From germline, CDR1 is DFQATT and CDR2 SNEGSKA (reference sequence). CDR3 sequence reads: CSAELNFPYS.

This clonotype was detected ten times or more. The J gene is TRBJ2-5, the V gene TRBV5-1; D not resolved. CDR3 length: 12 amino acids. CDR1 is SGHRS, CDR2 YFSETQ, per germline. Trimming cost V 0 bases and J 5 bases, with 5 bases left between them. CDR3: CASSLAMETQYF. DNA of the CDR3: TGCGCCAGCAGCTTGGCCATGGAGACCCAGTACTTC.

The J gene is TRBJ2-3, the V gene TRBV7-9; TRBD1 is a possible D gene (6 bases). The CDR3 totals 14 residues. Germline CDR1 reads SEHNR; CDR2 reads FQNEAQ (reference sequence). Trimming cost V 5 bases and J 4 bases, with 13 bases left between them. The CDR3 bases are TGTGCCAGCAGCGAGGTGAAGGGGGCAGATACGCAGTATTTT. The encoded protein is CASSEVKGADTQYF.